These 30 T cell receptor beta chains came from one sample sequenced in a study of T cell changes during pregnancy in multiple sclerosis. Sequencing was performed with immunoSEQ multiplex PCR; in TCRdb, only in-frame clones are kept and a portion is missing. The table has tens of thousands of clones, roughly nine tenths seen once; the top ten hold less than 8.5%. This sample comprised CD8+ T cells from peripheral blood mononuclear cells, obtained before pregnancy. Receptor source: a female donor with multiple sclerosis, enrolled in a pregnancy study.

This clone came up once. The V call is TRBV6-1, the J call TRBJ1-5, with D perhaps TRBD1 (6 bases). Per the germline V gene, CDR1 is MNHNS and CDR2 is SASEGT. The ends were cut back, 1 base at V and 2 bases at J, with 9 bases in the middle. The CDR3 totals 15 residues. The CDR3 reads CASSEEEGGNQPQHF. The DNA for the CDR3 is TGTGCCAGCAGTGAAGAAGAGGGGGGCAATCAGCCCCAGCATTTT.

The sample holds one count of this clone. The rearrangement links TRBV4-3 to TRBJ2-1; weak D call: TRBD2 (6 bases). In germline, CDR1 is LGHNA, CDR2 YSLEER. Trimming shortened V by 2 bases and J by 7 bases, and 24 bases separated the two germline ends. The CDR3 is 18 amino acids. The DNA for the CDR3 is TGCGCCAGCAGCCAACTTTATTCCGGGACTCGGGCGTGGAATGAGCAGTTCTTC. It codes for CASSQLYSGTRAWNEQFF.

The gene calls are TRBV5-1 and TRBJ1-1, with no clear D. Germline V gene sequence: CDR1 SGHRS, CDR2 YFSETQ. This CDR3 region has 13 residues. With 0 bases removed from V and 0 bases from J, the gap between germline ends came to 3 bases. The CDR3 region has the DNA TGCGCCAGCAGCTTGGCGGTGAACACTGAAGCTTTCTTT. It specifies CASSLAVNTEAFF. Combining the CDR3 with reference TRBV5-1 and TRBJ1-1 gives the whole variable domain KAGVTQTPRYLIKTRGQQVTLSCSPISGHRSVSWYQQTPGQGLQFLFEYFSETQRNKGNFPGRFSGRQFSNSRSEMNVSTLELGDSALYLCASSLAVNTEAFFGQGTRLTVV.

The chain is built from TRBV28 and TRBJ1-4; TRBD1 might be the D (5 bases). Trimming pared 5 bases from V and 7 bases from J, leaving 11 bases between. Germline V gives CDR1 MDHEN, CDR2 SYDVKM. This CDR3 is 13 amino acids long. The CDR3 DNA is TGTGCCAGCAGTCTGACAGTGAGTGAAAAACTGTTTTTT. This encodes CASSLTVSEKLFF.

The chain carries TRBV5-4 and TRBJ2-7; 7 bases line up with TRBD1. CDR3 length: 14 residues. Looked up from germline, CDR1 is SGHNT and CDR2 is YYREEE (reference sequence). J gave up 4 bases and V 4 bases, and 8 bases lay outside the gene matches. Here the CDR3 DNA reads TGTGCCAGCAGCCCCGGGACAGCAGAGTACGAGCAGTACTTC. It codes for CASSPGTAEYEQYF. The full variable domain, with the rest looked up from reference TRBV5-4 and TRBJ2-7, is ETGVTQSPTHLIKTRGQQVTLRCSSQSGHNTVSWYQQALGQGPQFIFQYYREEENGRGNFPPRFSGLQFPNYSSELNVNALELDDSALYLCASSPGTAEYEQYFGPGTRLTVT.

The chain joins TRBV4-1 to TRBJ1-2; 8 nucleotides agree with TRBD1. CDR3 size: 15 residues. Per the germline V gene, CDR1 is MGHRA and CDR2 is YSYEKL. The ends lost 4 bases at V and 8 bases at J; junction bases unmatched: 12. CDR3 residues: CASSLVRGDRRGYTF. DNA for the CDR3: TGCGCCAGCAGCCTTGTTCGTGGGGACAGGAGGGGCTACACCTTC.

This rearrangement joins TRBV27 to TRBJ1-2; a possible D gene is TRBD1 (6 bases). CDR3 length: 15 amino acids. V was clipped by 5 bases and J by 0 bases, with 13 bases between them. In germline, CDR1 is MNHEY, CDR2 SMNVEV (reference sequence). The CDR3: CASSLGTRPNYGYTF. The CDR3 DNA follows: TGTGCCAGCAGTCTCGGGACACGCCCTAACTATGGCTACACCTTC.

The V and J genes are TRBV16 and TRBJ1-1; 7 bases are a match to TRBD1. From germline, CDR1 is KGHSY and CDR2 FQNENV. The CDR3 has 14 residues. The J segment lost 10 bases and the V segment lost 2 bases, leaving 10 bases of the junction unmatched. DNA of the CDR3: TGTGCCAGCAGCCAACTTGGGACAGCCCTGGGAGCTTTCTTT. Protein sequence: CASSQLGTALGAFF.

This clone was seen a single time. The rearrangement joins TRBV6-1 to TRBJ1-1, with 10 bases aligning to TRBD1. Germline-derived CDR1 and CDR2 are MNHNS and SASEGT. This CDR3 region has 15 residues. V trimming: 1 base; J trimming: 4 bases; junction bases outside the gene matches: 3. In nucleotides, the CDR3 is TGTGCCAGCAGTGAAGAAGGGACAGGGGTCACTGAAGCTTTCTTT. Its protein product is CASSEEGTGVTEAFF.

The chain has TRBV15 and TRBJ2-3; 10 bases are a match to TRBD2. Trimming removed 3 bases from V and 2 bases from J; junction bases left unmatched: 11. The CDR3 is 18 residues long. Germline V gives CDR1 LNHNV, CDR2 YYDKDF (reference sequence). DNA of the CDR3: TGTGCCACCAGCAGGGCCCCCAAAGCGGGGGGGGTCACAGATACGCAGTATTTT. Its protein product is CATSRAPKAGGVTDTQYF.

The chain links TRBV19 to TRBJ2-7; D perhaps matches TRBD2 (5 bases). The V gene lost 1 base and the J gene lost 5 bases, with 15 bases spanning the gap. Germline V CDR1 and CDR2: LNHDA, SQIVND (reference sequence). This CDR3 comprises 15 residues. The CDR3 loop is CASSIVPGTRNEQYF. DNA of the CDR3: TGTGCCAGTAGTATAGTCCCGGGAACTAGGAACGAGCAGTACTTC.

The V call is TRBV28, the J call TRBJ1-4; 10 bases line up with TRBD1. Looked up from germline, CDR1 is MDHEN and CDR2 is SYDVKM. The V and J ends lost 5 bases and 7 bases, in that order; junction bases with no gene match: 7. The length of the CDR3 is 15 residues. CDR3 in DNA: TGTGCCAGCAGTCCACGGGACAGGGGAAGTGAAAAACTGTTTTTT. This translates into CASSPRDRGSEKLFF.

This chain uses TRBV4-1 with TRBJ2-3; possible D gene TRBD2, 6 bases. The V gene's germline CDR1 is MGHRA and CDR2 YSYEKL. Deletions cut 1 base from V and 6 bases from J, with 11 bases between. The CDR3 extends over 14 amino acids. CDR3 protein: CASSQGAGMDTQYF. The CDR3 DNA sequence: TGCGCCAGCAGCCAAGGGGCGGGGATGGATACGCAGTATTTT.

The chain joins TRBV6-1 to TRBJ1-1, with TRBD1 as a possible D gene (5 bases). The V end was cut by 1 base, the J end by 2 bases, with 14 bases between. This CDR3 is 16 amino acids long. Germline values: CDR1 MNHNS, CDR2 SASEGT. The CDR3 nucleotides are TGTGCCAGCAGTGAAGAAGTTGACAGTTATAACACTGAAGCTTTCTTT. Amino acids: CASSEEVDSYNTEAFF.

The chain joins TRBV6-5 to TRBJ1-1; D uncertain. CDR1 MNHEY and CDR2 SVGAGI come from the germline V gene. The CDR3 has 14 residues. The ends were cut back, 3 bases at V and 5 bases at J, with 13 bases in the middle. CDR3 sequence: CASSYLGGGTEAFF. Written as DNA, the CDR3 is TGTGCCAGCAGTTATTTGGGCGGAGGAACTGAAGCTTTCTTT.

This clone was observed a single time. The gene calls are TRBV7-9 and TRBJ2-5, with TRBD2 matching 8 bases. V lost 5 bases to trimming and J lost 4 bases; unmatched junction nucleotides: 9. The CDR3 spans 15 residues. Germline V gene lookup returns CDR1 SEHNR and CDR2 FQNEAQ (reference sequence). The CDR3 DNA reads TGTGCCAGCAGCCACGTACGGGGGGGCACAGAGACCCAGTACTTC. This translates into CASSHVRGGTETQYF.

This sequence joins TRBV19 and TRBJ2-7; D not certain. CDR1 is LNHDA and CDR2 is SQIVND in the germline V gene (reference sequence). The V gene lost 1 base and the J gene lost 4 bases, with 11 bases spanning the gap. The CDR3 has 14 amino acids. The CDR3 DNA reads as TGTGCCAGTAGTATAGCCGGCAGGATTTACGAGCAGTACTTC. Its translation is CASSIAGRIYEQYF. Full variable domain (remainder filled in from reference TRBV19 and TRBJ2-7): DGGITQSPKYLFRKEGQNVTLSCEQNLNHDAMYWYRQDPGQGLRLIYYSQIVNDFQKGDIAEGYSVSREKKESFPLTVTSAQKNPTAFYLCASSIAGRIYEQYFGPGTRLTVT.

The chain links TRBV10-3 to TRBJ2-3; tentatively, D is TRBD1 (6 bases). The V end was cut by 0 bases, the J end by 0 bases, with 13 bases between. The germline CDR1 and CDR2 sequences are ENHRY and SYGVKD. This CDR3 comprises 17 residues. CDR3 sequence: CAISESRGTGSTDTQYF. The CDR3 nucleotides are TGTGCCATCAGTGAGTCGAGGGGGACGGGGAGCACAGATACGCAGTATTTT.

This clone has just a few counts. The chain has TRBV30 and TRBJ2-6; the D is unclear. CDR1 and CDR2 (germline): GTSNPN, SVGIG (reference sequence). The germline V and J ends were trimmed by 4 bases and 0 bases, with 13 bases remaining between them. CDR3 length: 16 residues. CDR3 amino acids: CAWTPTERSGANVLTF. The DNA of the CDR3 is TGTGCCTGGACTCCTACTGAGCGCTCTGGGGCCAACGTCCTGACTTTC.

This clone was observed once. V gene TRBV4-1 combines with J gene TRBJ1-2; possibly TRBD1 for D (5 bases). The CDR3 totals 15 residues. V lost 0 bases and J lost 3, with 11 bases in between. Germline assignment: CDR1 MGHRA and CDR2 YSYEKL. This chain's CDR3 is CASSQDPGRHYGYTF. Written as DNA, the CDR3 is TGCGCCAGCAGCCAAGATCCAGGGAGGCACTATGGCTACACCTTC.

This clone was seen a handful of times. The rearrangement joins TRBV29-1 to TRBJ2-7; D not certain. Trimming left V 3 bases short and J 5 bases short, with 11 bases between. The CDR3 contains 12 residues. Germline V gene lookup returns CDR1 SQVTM and CDR2 ANQGSEA. For the CDR3, the DNA is TGCAGCGTTGACGACCTGGGCCACGAGCAGTACTTC. It is translated as CSVDDLGHEQYF.

This chain uses TRBV5-4 with TRBJ1-2; D is ambiguous. The V gene lost 4 bases and the J gene lost 6 bases, with 19 bases spanning the gap. CDR3 length equals 15 residues. Germline CDR1 and CDR2: SGHNT and YYREEE (reference sequence). As DNA, the CDR3 is TGTGCCAGCAGCGCTATTAGCGTTGACGTACATGGCTACACCTTC. Amino acids: CASSAISVDVHGYTF.

This sequence joins TRBV10-3 and TRBJ2-1; 7 nucleotides agree with TRBD2. The trim removed 2 bases at V and 1 base at J, leaving 2 bases unmatched. Germline V gives CDR1 ENHRY, CDR2 SYGVKD. The CDR3 has 15 residues. The CDR3 region is CAISEGGGSYNEQFF. The CDR3 DNA reads TGTGCCATCAGTGAGGGGGGGGGTTCCTACAATGAGCAGTTCTTC.

The chain carries TRBV27 and TRBJ2-5; tentative D call: TRBD2 (6 bases). This CDR3 is 15 amino acids long. Trimming removed 3 bases at V and 5 bases at J, with 16 bases between. Germline V lookup: CDR1 MNHEY, CDR2 SMNVEV (reference sequence). CDR3 residues: CASSLAGFGVETQYF. CDR3 DNA sequence: TGTGCCAGCAGTTTGGCGGGGTTCGGGGTCGAGACCCAGTACTTC.

The gene calls are TRBV10-3 and TRBJ2-1, with unresolved D. Germline V gives CDR1 ENHRY, CDR2 SYGVKD. The CDR3 loop spans 12 amino acids. V was shortened by 2 bases and J by 9 bases, with 8 bases between the two germline ends. CDR3 sequence (DNA): TGTGCCATCAGTGAGCCCCTTTTTGAGCAGTTCTTC. Translated, it gives CAISEPLFEQFF.

J is TRBJ2-3 and V is TRBV6-4; 10 bases align to TRBD2. V was pared by 4 bases and J by 6 bases, with 7 bases of the junction left unmatched. The CDR3 is 15 amino acids. Per the germline V gene, CDR1 is MRHNA and CDR2 is SNTAGT. The CDR3 DNA reads TGTGCCAGCAGTGCCGGTAGCGGGGGGCCTGATACGCAGTATTTT. Its protein product is CASSAGSGGPDTQYF.

The genes are TRBV7-9 and TRBJ2-1, with TRBD1 matching over 7 bases. This CDR3 spans 14 amino acids. After removal of 8 bases from V and 7 bases from J, the junction contained 11 bases not matched to a gene. Germline V gives CDR1 SEHNR, CDR2 FQNEAQ (reference sequence). CDR3 in DNA: TGTGCCAGCGACTCCGGGACAGTTGTGAATGAGCAGTTCTTC. It is translated as CASDSGTVVNEQFF.

The chain recombines TRBV5-1 with TRBJ1-1; D not certain. This CDR3 is built from 14 residues. The germline V gene encodes CDR1 SGHRS and CDR2 YFSETQ. The ends were cut back, 1 base at V and 0 bases at J, with 7 bases in the middle. CDR3 sequence (DNA): TGCGCCAGCAGCTTGCGGGGTCTGAACACTGAAGCTTTCTTT. Protein: CASSLRGLNTEAFF.

V usage is TRBV2 and J usage is TRBJ2-7, with TRBD2 as a possible D gene (6 bases). V lost 7 bases and J lost 7, with 20 bases in between. The germline V gene encodes CDR1 SNHLY and CDR2 FYNNEI. The CDR3 is 14 amino acids. The CDR3 DNA is TGTGCCAGCATGCGGGAAGTCGGCAGGATGGAGCAGTACTTC. Amino acids: CASMREVGRMEQYF.

The chain joins TRBV6-1 to TRBJ1-2; the D gene is possibly TRBD1 (5 bases). V was trimmed by 5 bases and J by 1 base, leaving 8 bases between them. CDR3 size: 13 residues. Germline CDR1 is MNHNS and CDR2 is SASEGT. The CDR3: CASSPRDNYGYTF. CDR3 in DNA: TGTGCCAGCAGTCCCAGGGATAACTATGGCTACACCTTC.